One sample yielded the 28 T cell receptor beta chains listed below, sequenced in a study of identifying expanded T cells in peripheral blood. Clones were sequenced by immunoSEQ multiplex PCR, and TCRdb holds only the in-frame ones, with some missing. The table includes tens of thousands of clones, 89% detected once. The sample comprised blood. These receptors originate from a person aged 18 to 70 in good health.

As for this clone: Additional DNA sequences in this sample encode the identical CDR3. The chain links TRBV19 to TRBJ1-1; 8 bases agree with TRBD1. The CDR3 is 13 amino acids. Trimming removed 4 bases from V and 4 bases from J; junction bases left unmatched: 2. Germline values: CDR1 LNHDA, CDR2 SQIVND (reference sequence). CDR3 bases: TGTGCCAGTAGTACTGACAGGGGCACTGAAGCTTTCTTT. The encoded protein is CASSTDRGTEAFF.

The chain employs TRBV7-2 and TRBJ2-7; weak D call: TRBD1 (5 bases). The CDR3 is made up of 12 amino acids. CDR1 and CDR2 from the germline V gene are SGHTA and FQGNSA. With 5 bases removed from V and 4 bases from J, the gap between germline ends came to 9 bases. The CDR3 region is CASSAQGYEQYF. As DNA, the CDR3 is TGTGCCAGCAGCGCCCAGGGATACGAGCAGTACTTC.

This clone was picked up one time. This chain connects TRBV7-9 to TRBJ2-1; 13 bases are a match to TRBD2. The ends lost 5 bases at V and 7 bases at J; junction bases unmatched: 11. The CDR3 runs to 17 residues. Per germline, CDR1 SEHNR and CDR2 FQNEAQ (reference sequence). The DNA of the CDR3 is TGTGCCAGCAGCCCAAGGAGGGGGACTAGCGGGAATAATGAGCAGTTCTTC. Amino acid sequence: CASSPRRGTSGNNEQFF.

The chain employs TRBV9 and TRBJ2-1, with D perhaps matching TRBD1 or TRBD2 (5 bases each). This CDR3 contains 17 residues. V was shortened by 0 bases and J by 2 bases, with 15 bases between the two germline ends. Germline loops: CDR1 SGDLS, CDR2 YYNGEE. The CDR3 nucleotides read TGTGCCAGCAGCGTAGGAGGGGCGATAGGAACCTACAATGAGCAGTTCTTC. Protein: CASSVGGAIGTYNEQFF.

The V call is TRBV7-8, the J call TRBJ2-7, with D possibly being TRBD2 (6 bases). The germline V gene encodes CDR1 SGHVS and CDR2 FQNEAQ. V shed 6 bases and J shed 2 bases, with 17 bases lying between them. The CDR3 has 15 residues. The CDR3 spells CASSREAGLPYEQYF. In DNA, the CDR3 is TGTGCCAGCAGTAGGGAGGCAGGACTTCCCTACGAGCAGTACTTC.

The genes are TRBV19 and TRBJ2-3; the D gene could be TRBD1 or TRBD2 (7 bases each). The length of the CDR3 is 16 residues. Germline CDR1 and CDR2: LNHDA and SQIVND (reference sequence). V was cut by 1 base and J by 1 base, with 12 bases left in between. Here the CDR3 reads CASSIGRGGGTDTQYF. CDR3 DNA sequence: TGTGCCAGTAGTATAGGCAGGGGGGGAGGCACAGATACGCAGTATTTT.

The chain links TRBV6-5 to TRBJ1-2; unclear D gene. V was shortened by 6 bases and J by 4 bases, with 15 bases between the two germline ends. CDR1 and CDR2 (germline): MNHEY, SVGAGI. The CDR3 spans 14 residues. CDR3 nucleotide sequence: TGTGCCAGCAGCCTGGCGAGGGCGGGCTATGGCTACACCTTC. This sequence encodes CASSLARAGYGYTF.

The chain employs TRBV29-1 and TRBJ1-2; no definite D call. The germline CDR1 and CDR2 sequences are SQVTM and ANQGSEA. V was trimmed by 3 bases and J by 1 base, leaving 6 bases between them. CDR3 length: 12 amino acids. As DNA, the CDR3 is TGCAGCGTTGATGGGCATAACTATGGCTACACCTTC. Its protein product is CSVDGHNYGYTF.

The CDR3 coding sequence is TGTGCCAGCAGCTGGGGACTAGCTCGCGAGCAGTACTTC. It encodes CASSWGLAREQYF. The chain joins TRBV11-1 to TRBJ2-7; 9 nucleotides align to TRBD2. The CDR3 has 13 residues. Germline lookup yields CDR1 SGHAT and CDR2 FQDESV (reference sequence). The junction had 4 bases not matched to a gene; V was cut back by 4 bases and J by 6 bases.

The gene calls are TRBV28 and TRBJ1-5, with a possible D match to TRBD1 (5 bases). The germline gives CDR1 MDHEN, CDR2 SYDVKM. CDR3 length equals 16 residues. The V and J ends lost 8 bases and 7 bases respectively, with 24 bases between them. The CDR3, as DNA: TGTGCCAGCGCGGTCGCGGGGCTTCTAGGCCTGCAGCCCCAGCATTTT. Its translation: CASAVAGLLGLQPQHF.

In DNA, the CDR3 is TGTGCCAGCAGCCAATCCAGCCCCCCAGATACGCAGTATTTT. It specifies CASSQSSPPDTQYF. This sequence joins TRBV4-2 and TRBJ2-3; no clear D. This CDR3 is built from 14 residues. The V end lost 2 bases, the J end lost 4 bases, and 10 bases lay between the germline ends. Looked up from germline, CDR1 is LGHNA and CDR2 is YNFKEQ.

The genes are TRBV11-2 and TRBJ2-5; perhaps TRBD1 as D (6 bases). This CDR3 is 14 amino acids long. Trimming took 4 bases from V and 4 from J, leaving 13 bases between them. Germline V lookup: CDR1 SGHAT, CDR2 FQNNGV. The CDR3 sequence: CASSYTGSRETQYF. The DNA for the CDR3 is TGTGCCAGCAGCTATACAGGGAGCCGAGAGACCCAGTACTTC.

The V gene is TRBV19, the J gene TRBJ1-2; 7 nucleotides agree with TRBD1. The germline CDR1 and CDR2 sequences are LNHDA and SQIVND (reference sequence). The CDR3 is made up of 15 amino acids. Germline trimming cut 7 bases from V and 4 bases from J; bases unmatched to any gene: 12. CDR3 in amino acids: CASNPRQGSFYGYTF. DNA of the CDR3: TGTGCCAGTAACCCGAGACAGGGCTCCTTCTATGGCTACACCTTC.

This clone appeared a single time. This chain links TRBV11-2 with TRBJ1-1; no definite D call. The V end was cut by 3 bases, the J end by 1 base, with 9 bases between. CDR1 and CDR2 from the germline V gene are SGHAT and FQNNGV. CDR3 length: 14 amino acids. CDR3 sequence: CASSFNVQNTEAFF. CDR3 nucleotide sequence: TGTGCCAGCAGCTTTAACGTCCAGAACACTGAAGCTTTCTTT.

This clone was observed once. The rearrangement joins TRBV21-1 to TRBJ2-7; the D call of TRBD1 is as the table states it, not checked on the DNA. TRBV21-1 is an annotated pseudogene. The CDR3 sequence is 14 residues long. The CDR3 here is CASSRTGGALEQYF. In DNA form, the CDR3 reads TGTGCCAGCAGCAGGACAGGGGGGGCCTTGGAGCAGTACTTC.

The rearrangement uses TRBV4-1 and TRBJ2-7, with 15 bases identical to TRBD2. In germline, CDR1 is MGHRA, CDR2 YSYEKL. V trimming: 1 base; J trimming: 6 bases; junction bases outside the gene matches: 1. This CDR3 region has 15 residues. This chain's CDR3 is CASSQGTSGRGEQYF. The CDR3 DNA reads as TGCGCCAGCAGCCAAGGGACTAGCGGGAGGGGCGAGCAGTACTTC.

The gene calls are TRBV5-6 and TRBJ2-5; no clear D. Germline CDR1 is SGHDT and CDR2 is YYEEEE. The V end lost 4 bases, the J end lost 5 bases, and 15 bases lay between the germline ends. CDR3 length: 14 amino acids. The CDR3 DNA follows: TGTGCCAGCAGCCCGGTTTGGGTGAAGGAGACCCAGTACTTC. Protein: CASSPVWVKETQYF.

In this sample, this clone turned up a few times. This rearrangement joins TRBV6-4 to TRBJ2-1; weak D call: TRBD2 (5 bases). V was trimmed by 3 bases and J by 5 bases, leaving 8 bases between them. The germline gives CDR1 MRHNA, CDR2 SNTAGT. CDR3 length equals 13 residues. CDR3 nucleotides: TGTGCCAGCAGTGAGACGGGAAACAATGAGCAGTTCTTC. Amino acids: CASSETGNNEQFF.

This CDR3 is CASSLVPSASYEQYF. CDR3 coding DNA: TGCGCCAGCAGCCTAGTACCCAGTGCAAGCTACGAGCAGTACTTC. The V call is TRBV4-1, the J call TRBJ2-7; D is unresolved. The V gene's germline CDR1 is MGHRA and CDR2 YSYEKL. V dropped 4 bases and J dropped 3 bases, with 16 bases sitting between them. The CDR3 is 15 residues long.

As regards this clone: A read error may account for a junction end that differs from germline. This chain joins TRBV27 and TRBJ2-7; D may match TRBD1 or TRBD2 (5 bases each). The CDR3 spans 21 residues. Germline CDR1 is MNHEY and CDR2 is SMNVEV (reference sequence). The CDR3 bases are TGTGCCAGCAGTATATCTCCCCACCCCGCGATTGGGGGAGCGGCTACCTACGAGCAGTACTTC. This codes for CASSISPHPAIGGAATYEQYF.

This rearrangement joins TRBV5-8 to TRBJ2-2, with D perhaps TRBD1 or TRBD2 (6 bases each). V lost 4 bases and J 3 bases, leaving 19 bases between the germline ends. There are 17 residues in the CDR3. Germline-derived CDR1 and CDR2 are SGHTS and YDEGEE. CDR3 sequence reads: CASSPGDGTRYTGELFF. CDR3 DNA: TGTGCCAGCAGCCCGGGGGATGGGACAAGATACACCGGGGAGCTGTTTTTT.

V and J are TRBV19 and TRBJ2-2; TRBD1 might be the D (5 bases). V lost 6 bases, J lost 4 bases, and 21 bases lay in between. The CDR3 totals 17 residues. Germline V lookup: CDR1 LNHDA, CDR2 SQIVND (reference sequence). The CDR3 region has the DNA TGTGCCAGTAGCCCCCCCCAGGGCGCTCTGATCACCGGGGAGCTGTTTTTT. This gives the protein CASSPPQGALITGELFF.

The chain links TRBV14 to TRBJ2-4; D remains unclear. The germline gives CDR1 SGHDN, CDR2 FVKESK. V was cut by 1 base and J by 0 bases, with 7 bases left in between. The length of the CDR3 is 15 residues. The CDR3 DNA follows: TGTGCCAGCAGCCAAGGCAGTATAGCCAAAAACATTCAGTACTTC. Translating gives CASSQGSIAKNIQYF.

V and J are TRBV15 and TRBJ2-3; 10 nucleotides line up with TRBD2. V lost 4 bases, J lost 3 bases, and 4 bases stayed unmatched. This CDR3 contains 15 residues. CDR1 and CDR2 from the germline V gene are LNHNV and YYDKDF (reference sequence). This chain's CDR3 is CATSTSGSWTDTQYF. CDR3 DNA: TGTGCCACCAGCACTAGCGGGAGCTGGACAGATACGCAGTATTTT. Based on the CDR3 plus reference TRBV15 and TRBJ2-3, the full variable domain is DAMVIQNPRYQVTQFGKPVTLSCSQTLNHNVMYWYQQKSSQAPKLLFHYYDKDFNNEADTPDNFQSRRPNTSFCFLDIRSPGLGDTAMYLCATSTSGSWTDTQYFGPGTRLTVL.

The chain joins TRBV7-6 to TRBJ1-2, with 9 bases fitting TRBD1. V lost 1 base, J lost 3 bases, and 3 bases stayed unmatched. Germline loops: CDR1 SGHVS, CDR2 FNYEAQ. CDR3 length: 15 amino acids. The DNA for the CDR3 is TGTGCCAGCAGCTTAGGCGACAGGGGGTACTATGGCTACACCTTC. It yields the protein CASSLGDRGYYGYTF.

V is TRBV7-3 and J is TRBJ2-1; 10 bases are a match to TRBD1. The CDR3 extends over 22 amino acids. The V and J ends lost 2 bases and 5 bases, in that order; junction bases with no gene match: 24. The V gene's germline CDR1 is SGHTA and CDR2 FQGTGA. In DNA, the CDR3 is TGTGCCAGCAGCTTAGACGGCCCGGCCGGGACAGGGGTACATTACGAGGACAATGAGCAGTTCTTC. The encoded protein is CASSLDGPAGTGVHYEDNEQFF.

The CDR3 coding sequence is TGTGCCAGCAGCGCGGGACGGATCGAGTCACCCCTCCACTTT. The encoded protein is CASSAGRIESPLHF. The chain has TRBV7-2 and TRBJ1-6, with a tentative D call TRBD1 (5 bases). This CDR3 is built from 14 residues. Germline assignment: CDR1 SGHTA and CDR2 FQGNSA. Trimming shortened V by 5 bases and J by 10 bases, and 15 bases separated the two germline ends.

Regarding this clone: The final CDR3 position lacks the conserved phenylalanine or tryptophan, pointing to a likely read error. No DNA is shown, since the ends of the CDR3 on it are uncertain; the CDR3 is the one TCRdb lists. The rearrangement uses TRBV18 and TRBJ2-7; TRBD1, the table's D call, was not compared with the DNA. Germline V lookup: CDR1 KGHSH, CDR2 LQKENI. The CDR3 adds up to 13 amino acids, both ends counted. The CDR3 reads CASSPGGTGYTPL.